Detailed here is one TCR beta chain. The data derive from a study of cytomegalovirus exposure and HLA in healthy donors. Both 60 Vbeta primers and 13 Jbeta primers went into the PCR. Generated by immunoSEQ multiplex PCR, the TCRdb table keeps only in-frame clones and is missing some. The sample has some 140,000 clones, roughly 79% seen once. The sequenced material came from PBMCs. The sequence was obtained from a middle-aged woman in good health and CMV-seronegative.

CDR3 in amino acids: CASSQGPLAAKGTQYF. The CDR3 bases are TGCGCCAGCAGCCAAGGTCCACTAGCTGCAAAGGGGACGCAGTATTTT. The chain combines TRBV4-1 with TRBJ2-3; D is perhaps TRBD2 (6 bases). The CDR3 contains 16 residues. The germline V gene encodes CDR1 MGHRA and CDR2 YSYEKL. With 1 base removed from V and 9 bases from J, the gap between germline ends came to 20 bases.